Shown below are 30 T cell receptor beta chains from a single sample sequenced in a study of cytomegalovirus exposure and HLA in healthy donors. Libraries were prepared by immunoSEQ multiplex PCR; TCRdb keeps only in-frame clonotypes and omits some of them. This sample has under 250,000 clones, with about 83% found just once. The sample consisted of PBMCs. These receptors were collected from a man aged 18 to 29 in good health and CMV-seronegative.

This chain links TRBV2 with TRBJ1-4; D is perhaps TRBD1 (5 bases). Germline lookup yields CDR1 SNHLY and CDR2 FYNNEI. V lost 7 bases, J lost 5 bases, and 17 bases lay in between. This CDR3 contains 15 residues. The CDR3 reads CASIVGGSLNEKLFF. The CDR3 region has the DNA TGTGCCAGCATAGTCGGGGGGTCCCTGAATGAAAAACTGTTTTTT.

The CDR3 spells CASSYTQGGGYTF. CDR3 coding DNA: TGTGCCAGCAGCTATACACAGGGTGGTGGCTACACCTTC. The rearrangement links TRBV28 to TRBJ1-2; possibly TRBD1 for D (6 bases). CDR1 is MDHEN, CDR2 SYDVKM, per germline. Trimming removed 6 bases from V and 7 bases from J, with 15 bases in between. The CDR3 runs 13 residues.

The chain recombines TRBV14 with TRBJ2-3; the D gene is possibly TRBD1 (6 bases). The CDR3 contains 16 residues. CDR1 is SGHDN, CDR2 FVKESK, per germline. V lost 1 base and J lost 3, with 14 bases in between. CDR3 DNA sequence: TGTGCCAGCAGCCAAGCGGGCAGGGGTTTGACAGATACGCAGTATTTT. Translation gives CASSQAGRGLTDTQYF.

The chain recombines TRBV5-1 with TRBJ2-5; 8 bases fit TRBD2. This CDR3 has 16 amino acids. CDR1 and CDR2 from the germline V gene are SGHRS and YFSETQ. The trim removed 1 base at V and 2 bases at J, leaving 7 bases unmatched. As DNA, the CDR3 is TGCGCCAGCAGCTTGAATAGCGGGGAGGGACAAGAGACCCAGTACTTC. Residues: CASSLNSGEGQETQYF.

V is TRBV7-3 and J is TRBJ1-1, with a tentative D call TRBD1 (5 bases). Trimming pared 2 bases from V and 2 bases from J, leaving 9 bases between. This CDR3 has 14 residues. Germline V gene data show CDR1 as SGHTA and CDR2 as FQGTGA. CDR3 residues: CASSLAGPNTEAFF. The DNA for the CDR3 is TGTGCCAGCAGCTTAGCGGGGCCAAACACTGAAGCTTTCTTT.

The rearrangement joins TRBV30 to TRBJ2-7; no reliable D call. The CDR3 is made up of 12 amino acids. CDR1 GTSNPN and CDR2 SVGIG come from the germline V gene (reference sequence). Trimming shortened V by 4 bases and J by 4 bases, and 11 bases separated the two germline ends. In DNA form, the CDR3 reads TGTGCCTGGACTGGGCAGATTTACGAGCAGTACTTC. As protein: CAWTGQIYEQYF.

CDR3 residues: CASSLGVVGELFF. As DNA, the CDR3 is TGTGCCAGCAGCTTAGGCGTGGTCGGGGAGCTGTTTTTT. The chain carries TRBV11-2 and TRBJ2-2, with D unclear. Deletions cut 1 base from V and 7 bases from J, with 7 bases between. The CDR3 has 13 amino acids. Germline V lookup: CDR1 SGHAT, CDR2 FQNNGV.

In this sample, this clone turned up once. The chain employs TRBV27 and TRBJ2-1; 7 bases fit TRBD2. Looked up from germline, CDR1 is MNHEY and CDR2 is SMNVEV (reference sequence). The V gene end was trimmed by 3 bases and the J gene end by 6 bases; junction bases not matched to a gene: 8. This CDR3 is 15 amino acids long. CDR3 nucleotide sequence: TGTGCCAGCAGTTTTGAAGGGGAGGGTAGCAATGAGCAGTTCTTC. Its protein is CASSFEGEGSNEQFF.

This clone appeared a few times. The rearrangement joins TRBV27 to TRBJ1-2; 9 bases match TRBD1. CDR1 and CDR2 (germline): MNHEY, SMNVEV (reference sequence). This CDR3 contains 11 residues. V was pared by 10 bases and J by 4 bases, with 1 base of the junction left unmatched. This CDR3 reads CATGQGYGYTF. The CDR3 region has the DNA TGTGCCACGGGACAGGGCTATGGCTACACCTTC.

This chain joins TRBV5-4 and TRBJ2-2, with a weak D call TRBD2 (7 bases). Germline CDR1 and CDR2: SGHNT and YYREEE (reference sequence). The germline V and J ends were trimmed by 1 base and 7 bases, with 14 bases remaining between them. The CDR3 loop spans 15 amino acids. CDR3 nucleotides: TGTGCCAGCAGCTTGCGGGGGGCGCTCGGCGGGGAGCTGTTTTTT. The encoded protein is CASSLRGALGGELFF.

This chain links TRBV29-1 with TRBJ1-3; D is possibly TRBD1 (5 bases). CDR1 SQVTM and CDR2 ANQGSEA come from the germline V gene. The CDR3 loop spans 14 amino acids. Trimming removed 6 bases at V and 0 bases at J, with 12 bases between. The CDR3 is CSVGDRPSGNTIYF. The CDR3 DNA is TGCAGCGTCGGTGACAGACCCTCTGGAAACACCATATATTTT.

The genes are TRBV2 and TRBJ2-1, with a possible D match to TRBD2 (5 bases). This CDR3 has 14 amino acids. Trimming left V 6 bases short and J 9 bases short, with 18 bases between. Germline V lookup: CDR1 SNHLY, CDR2 FYNNEI. The DNA of the CDR3 is TGTGCCAGCAGGCCACCCTCGCGAGGAGGTGAGCAGTTCTTC. This sequence encodes CASRPPSRGGEQFF.

The chain is built from TRBV28 and TRBJ1-2; 7 bases line up with TRBD1. There are 14 residues in the CDR3. CDR1 is MDHEN, CDR2 SYDVKM, per germline. Losses at the gene ends were 8 bases for V and 4 bases for J; bases not matched to a gene: 10. The CDR3 sequence: CASGVVGTVYGYTF. CDR3 nucleotide sequence: TGTGCCAGCGGAGTAGTCGGGACAGTCTATGGCTACACCTTC.

The CDR3 sequence is CAGPPRQRSGSDEQFF. The CDR3 nucleotides are TGCGCCGGCCCTCCACGCCAGAGGAGCGGGAGCGATGAGCAGTTCTTC. This chain links TRBV10-1 with TRBJ2-1, with TRBD2 matching 8 bases. The CDR3 sequence is 16 residues long. Losses at the gene ends were 11 bases for V and 8 bases for J; bases not matched to a gene: 20. CDR1 is WNHNN and CDR2 is SYGVQD in the germline V gene (reference sequence).

V usage is TRBV27 and J usage is TRBJ2-2; D gene ambiguous. Germline-derived CDR1 and CDR2 are MNHEY and SMNVEV (reference sequence). The CDR3 length is 14 residues. V shed 5 bases and J shed 6 bases, with 13 bases lying between them. The chain's CDR3 is CASSLKTLPGELFF. The DNA of the CDR3 is TGTGCCAGCAGTCTCAAGACTCTTCCCGGGGAGCTGTTTTTT.

The chain combines TRBV4-2 with TRBJ1-5, with a weak D call TRBD1 (6 bases). Trimming pared 4 bases from V and 7 bases from J, leaving 14 bases between. Germline V gives CDR1 LGHNA, CDR2 YNFKEQ. The CDR3 loop spans 14 amino acids. The chain's CDR3 is CASSPRGGGQPQHF. Here the CDR3 DNA reads TGTGCCAGCAGCCCGAGGGGGGGCGGGCAGCCCCAGCATTTT.

The chain combines TRBV27 with TRBJ1-1; D is possibly TRBD1 (5 bases). This CDR3 contains 14 residues. Trimming removed 6 bases at V and 0 bases at J, with 11 bases between. The germline gives CDR1 MNHEY, CDR2 SMNVEV (reference sequence). The CDR3 sequence: CASSLAGLNTEAFF. For the CDR3, the DNA is TGTGCCAGCAGCCTCGCGGGGCTGAACACTGAAGCTTTCTTT.

DNA for the CDR3: TGCGCCAGCAGTGGGATGGGAGTGGGCGAGCAGTACTTC. Translating gives CASSGMGVGEQYF. The gene calls are TRBV10-1 and TRBJ2-7, with D perhaps matching TRBD2 (5 bases). The CDR3 loop spans 13 amino acids. V gave up 4 bases and J gave up 6 bases, with 13 bases separating them. Germline-derived CDR1 and CDR2 are WNHNN and SYGVQD (reference sequence).

The chain is built from TRBV11-2 and TRBJ2-1, with 8 bases identical to TRBD2. This CDR3 is 16 amino acids long. CDR1 and CDR2 (germline): SGHAT, FQNNGV. Losses at the gene ends were 5 bases for V and 5 bases for J; bases not matched to a gene: 11. CDR3 bases: TGTGCCAGCAGCCTAACAGAGCGGGGGCTAAACAATGAGCAGTTCTTC. Translated: CASSLTERGLNNEQFF. Together with reference TRBV11-2 and TRBJ2-1, the CDR3 gives the full variable domain: EAGVAQSPRYKIIEKRQSVAFWCNPISGHATLYWYQQILGQGPKLLIQFQNNGVVDDSQLPKDRFSAERLKGVDSTLKIQPAKLEDSAVYLCASSLTERGLNNEQFFGPGTRLTVL.

The rearrangement links TRBV7-9 to TRBJ1-2; 9 positions match TRBD1. The CDR3 is 14 amino acids. With V trimmed by 5 bases and J by 5 bases, 6 bases remained unmatched. Germline CDR1 and CDR2: SEHNR and FQNEAQ (reference sequence). The CDR3: CASSRGTGLYGYTF. CDR3 DNA sequence: TGTGCCAGCAGCCGTGGGACAGGGTTATATGGCTACACCTTC.

The chain joins TRBV5-4 to TRBJ2-1; D remains ambiguous. The CDR3 spans 15 residues. Germline V gives CDR1 SGHNT, CDR2 YYREEE (reference sequence). V was cut by 0 bases and J by 2 bases, with 9 bases left in between. Here the CDR3 reads CASSLGGWAYNEQFF. In DNA, the CDR3 is TGTGCCAGCAGCTTGGGAGGATGGGCCTACAATGAGCAGTTCTTC.

The chain combines TRBV29-1 with TRBJ2-5, with D maybe TRBD1 (6 bases). Looked up from germline, CDR1 is SQVTM and CDR2 is ANQGSEA. The V and J ends lost 6 bases and 0 bases respectively, with 17 bases between them. This CDR3 contains 15 residues. For the CDR3, the DNA is TGCAGCGTAGCACTCAGGGGCCACTACCAAGAGACCCAGTACTTC. It specifies CSVALRGHYQETQYF.

The V call is TRBV6-1, the J call TRBJ1-5, with D possibly TRBD1 on 5 matching bases. The ends were cut back, 3 bases at V and 9 bases at J, with 12 bases in the middle. Germline V gives CDR1 MNHNS, CDR2 SASEGT. The CDR3 spans 13 residues. The CDR3 reads CASSETARRPQHF. CDR3 bases: TGTGCCAGCAGTGAGACAGCTCGGCGGCCCCAGCATTTT.

This clone was seen just once. This chain uses TRBV10-1 with TRBJ1-3; 8 nucleotides agree with TRBD1. CDR1 is WNHNN, CDR2 SYGVQD, per germline (reference sequence). With 3 bases clipped from V and 5 bases from J, the junction kept 6 bases outside the gene matches. The CDR3 sequence is 15 residues long. CDR3 coding DNA: TGCGCCAGCAGTGAATCCAGACAGGGGAGAAACACCATATATTTT. This gives the protein CASSESRQGRNTIYF.

The chain combines TRBV7-9 with TRBJ1-1; TRBD1 agrees at 10 bases. The CDR3 is 15 amino acids. J was trimmed by 5 bases and V by 3 bases; bases with no gene match: 6. Germline-derived CDR1 and CDR2 are SEHNR and FQNEAQ (reference sequence). CDR3 loop: CASSFRDRGITEAFF. CDR3 nucleotide sequence: TGTGCCAGCAGCTTCCGGGACAGGGGAATTACTGAAGCTTTCTTT.

This sequence joins TRBV6-4 and TRBJ2-2, with 8 bases fitting TRBD2. CDR3 length: 14 amino acids. V dropped 6 bases and J dropped 3; count of bases not matched to a gene: 3. The germline V gene has CDR1 MRHNA and CDR2 SNTAGT. CDR3 in DNA: TGTGCCAGCAGCCGGGAGGGCCACACCGGGGAGCTGTTTTTT. This gives the protein CASSREGHTGELFF.

This chain connects TRBV6-1 to TRBJ2-2, with a possible D match to TRBD1 (6 bases). V was shortened by 7 bases and J by 4 bases, with 13 bases between the two germline ends. This CDR3 has 14 amino acids. From germline, CDR1 is MNHNS and CDR2 SASEGT. The chain's CDR3 is CASTRQVRTGELFF. The CDR3 DNA reads as TGTGCCAGCACTCGACAGGTGCGCACCGGGGAGCTGTTTTTT.

V usage is TRBV14 and J usage is TRBJ2-4; tentatively, D is TRBD1 (5 bases). The CDR3 runs 15 residues. V was shortened by 0 bases and J by 7 bases, with 13 bases between the two germline ends. Germline V gene lookup returns CDR1 SGHDN and CDR2 FVKESK. The CDR3 sequence: CASSQDQGFGNIQYF. In DNA, the CDR3 is TGTGCCAGCAGCCAAGATCAGGGTTTCGGGAACATTCAGTACTTC. The whole variable domain, remainder taken from reference TRBV14 and TRBJ2-4, is EAGVTQFPSHSVIEKGQTVTLRCDPISGHDNLYWYRRVMGKEIKFLLHFVKESKQDESGMPNNRFLAERTGGTYSTLKVQPAELEDSGVYFCASSQDQGFGNIQYFGAGTRLSVL.

The rearrangement uses TRBV7-2 and TRBJ1-3; D is uncertain. Trimming removed 0 bases from V and 11 bases from J, with 14 bases in between. CDR1 and CDR2 from the germline V gene are SGHTA and FQGNSA. This CDR3 is 14 amino acids long. The CDR3 DNA sequence: TGTGCCAGCAGCTTAGCCGCCGGTCTGAACCCCATATATTTT. Residues: CASSLAAGLNPIYF.

This chain joins TRBV5-1 and TRBJ1-3; D not certain. This CDR3 region has 14 residues. CDR1 is SGHRS, CDR2 YFSETQ, per germline. V lost 7 bases and J lost 4, with 15 bases in between. This CDR3 reads CASGDGTAGNTIYF. In DNA form, the CDR3 reads TGCGCCAGCGGCGATGGCACAGCAGGAAACACCATATATTTT.